These T cell receptor beta chains were read from a single sample in a study of T cell responses to AZD1222 COVID-19 vaccine. TCRdb keeps only in-frame clones here, not all; method: immunoSEQ multiplex PCR. The table has about 35,000 clones, 80% to 90% seen once. Sequences were derived from peripheral blood, sampled 28 days after the second AZD1222 dose. The receptors originated from an adult who received the AZD1222 COVID-19 vaccine. CDR3s include the opening cysteine and the closing phenylalanine or tryptophan. Fields, in order: J gene, D gene, clone size, V gene, CDR3 protein, CDR3 DNA. The D gene is left open where the match is weak. The size entry is marked missing in some rows and otherwise reads once, few, many or a size class.

>TRBJ1-5|-|-|TRBV19
CASSMRGERAQHF
TGTGCCAGTAGTATGAGGGGAGAGAGGGCCCAGCATTTT
>TRBJ1-2|-|-|TRBV28
CASSLGFVGYTF
TGTGCCAGCAGTTTAGGGTTTGTTGGCTACACCTTC
>TRBJ1-2|TRBD1|few|TRBV19
CASTGTGGGYGYTF
TGTGCCAGTACGGGGACAGGGGGCGGCTATGGCTACACCTTC
>TRBJ2-1|TRBD2|-|TRBV19
CASRKLAGVQDEQFF
TGTGCCAGCCGAAAACTAGCGGGGGTTCAGGATGAGCAGTTCTTC
>TRBJ2-1|TRBD2|once|TRBV29-1
CSVAVAGNEQFF
TGCAGCGTTGCAGTAGCGGGCAATGAGCAGTTCTTC
>TRBJ2-5|-|-|TRBV5-1
CASSLDRVETQYF
TGCGCCAGCAGCTTGGACAGGGTGGAGACCCAGTACTTC
>TRBJ1-5|-|-|TRBV28
CASRGDDGSNQPQHF
TGTGCCAGCAGGGGAGACGACGGGAGCAATCAGCCCCAGCATTTT
>TRBJ2-7|-|-|TRBV3-1/TRBV3-2
CASSPSSGFNYEQYF
TGTGCCAGCAGCCCATCGTCGGGTTTTAACTACGAGCAGTACTTC
>TRBJ2-7|TRBD2|-|TRBV6-5
CASSYGLAARREQYF
TGTGCCAGCAGTTACGGACTAGCGGCCCGGAGGGAGCAGTACTTC
>TRBJ2-1|TRBD2|-|TRBV18
CASSPLLAGTYNEQFF
TGTGCCAGCTCACCCTTACTAGCGGGTACTTACAATGAGCAGTTCTTC
>TRBJ1-3|-|-|TRBV28
CASSLSGTGNTIYF
TGTGCCAGCAGTTTATCAGGGACTGGAAACACCATATATTTT
>TRBJ1-1|-|-|TRBV30
CAWSVKVERAFF
TGTGCCTGGAGTGTAAAAGTCGAGAGGGCTTTCTTT
>TRBJ2-7|TRBD2|-|TRBV7-9
CASSVTSGGTYEQYF
TGTGCCAGCAGCGTTACTAGCGGGGGTACCTACGAGCAGTACTTC
>TRBJ1-2|TRBD1|few|TRBV5-1
CASSYRQGEGYTF
TGCGCCAGCAGCTACCGACAGGGAGAAGGCTACACCTTC
>TRBJ1-1|-|-|TRBV7-9
CASSFSLEDTEAFF
TGTGCCAGCAGCTTTAGTTTGGAGGACACTGAAGCTTTCTTT
>TRBJ1-2|-|-|TRBV5-1
CASSLDGGKSYGYTF
TGCGCCAGCAGCTTGGATGGGGGTAAGAGCTATGGCTACACCTTC
>TRBJ1-2|-|once|TRBV6-6
CASSPNPGGGRDYTF
TGTGCCAGCAGCCCAAACCCGGGCGGGGGCCGGGACTACACCTTC
>TRBJ2-7|TRBD2|-|TRBV5-4
CASSIGLAASYEQYF
TGTGCCAGCAGCATAGGACTAGCGGCCTCCTACGAGCAGTACTTC
>TRBJ2-3|TRBD2|-|TRBV28
CASRRAGVMTDTQYF
TGTGCCAGCAGGAGGGCGGGAGTGATGACAGATACGCAGTATTTT
>TRBJ2-7|TRBD1|-|TRBV5-1
CASSSTDRGLYEQYF
TGCGCCAGCAGCTCCACGGACAGGGGACTTTACGAGCAGTACTTC
>TRBJ1-5|TRBD1|-|TRBV18
CASSPQTSGTASNQPQHF
TGTGCCAGCTCACCACAGACCTCCGGGACAGCCTCCAATCAGCCCCAGCATTTT
>TRBJ1-2|-|-|TRBV6-4
CASSVGNNYGYTF
TGTGCCAGCAGTGTGGGTAACAACTATGGCTACACCTTC
>TRBJ1-5|-|-|TRBV6-5
CASRYSNQPQHF
TGTGCCAGCAGGTATAGCAATCAGCCCCAGCATTTT
>TRBJ1-2|-|once|TRBV30
CAWRTELRHGYTF
TGTGCCTGGAGGACAGAACTACGTCATGGCTACACCTTC
>TRBJ1-3|-|-|TRBV24-1
CATSDRAFGNTIYF
TGTGCCACCAGTGACAGGGCATTTGGAAACACCATATATTTT
>TRBJ1-2|TRBD1|-|TRBV7-2
CASRRTGVNYGYTF
TGTGCCAGCAGGAGGACAGGGGTTAACTATGGCTACACCTTC
>TRBJ1-2|TRBD1|-|TRBV16
CASSHAGRTGTYGYTF
TGTGCCAGCAGCCACGCGGGGAGGACAGGGACCTATGGCTACACCTTC
>TRBJ1-2|-|-|TRBV15
CATSRGPYGYTF
TGTGCCACCAGCAGAGGTCCCTATGGCTACACCTTC
>TRBJ1-2|-|-|TRBV6-5
CASSLGTEYGYTF
TGTGCCAGCAGTTTAGGGACGGAGTATGGCTACACCTTC
>TRBJ2-1|-|-|TRBV28
CASSSFVGWDEQFF
TGTGCCAGCAGTTCTTTCGTCGGTTGGGATGAGCAGTTCTTC
>TRBJ1-6|-|-|TRBV7-6
CASSLDAGSSPLHF
TGTGCCAGCAGCTTAGATGCAGGGAGTTCACCCCTCCACTTT
>TRBJ1-1|-|-|TRBV19
CASSIAQGQYTEAFF
TGTGCCAGTAGTATAGCACAGGGTCAGTACACTGAAGCTTTCTTT
>TRBJ1-2|TRBD1|-|TRBV19
CASRGTGANYGYTF
TGTGCCAGTAGGGGGACAGGAGCTAACTATGGCTACACCTTC
>TRBJ1-5|-|once|TRBV7-8
CASSLVGSADLNQPQHF
TGTGCCAGCAGCTTAGTAGGATCCGCCGATCTCAATCAGCCCCAGCATTTT
>TRBJ2-7|-|-|TRBV11-2
CASSFEGVYEQYF
TGTGCCAGCAGCTTCGAGGGGGTCTACGAGCAGTACTTC
>TRBJ2-3|-|few|TRBV27
CASQRNRRLGNTDTQYF
TGTGCCAGCCAGCGGAACAGGCGGCTCGGCAACACAGATACGCAGTATTTT
>TRBJ1-1|TRBD1|-|TRBV19
CATETGLNTEAFF
TGTGCCACCGAGACAGGGCTGAACACTGAAGCTTTCTTT
>TRBJ2-2|-|once|TRBV7-9
CASSSDAGELFF
TGTGCCAGCAGCTCAGATGCCGGGGAGCTGTTTTTT
>TRBJ2-7|-|few|TRBV10-2
CASLDLTYEQYF
TGCGCCAGCCTGGACCTCACCTACGAGCAGTACTTC
>TRBJ2-1|-|-|TRBV10-2
CASRESGTQYNEQFF
TGCGCCAGCAGAGAGTCCGGGACTCAATACAATGAGCAGTTCTTC
>TRBJ1-2|-|-|TRBV6-1
CASSETGGPRAYGYTF
TGTGCCAGCAGTGAGACGGGGGGGCCGCGAGCCTACGGCTACACCTTC
>TRBJ1-2|-|-|TRBV30
CAWSRANYGYTF
TGTGCCTGGAGCAGGGCCAACTATGGCTACACCTTC
>TRBJ1-2|-|-|TRBV29-1
CSVDGGLRGYTF
TGCAGCGTTGATGGGGGGCTGAGGGGCTACACCTTC
>TRBJ2-5|-|-|TRBV11-2
CASSPGAGERETQYF
TGTGCCAGCAGCCCAGGGGCGGGGGAACGGGAGACCCAGTACTTC
>TRBJ1-1|-|-|TRBV5-1
CASTIDRLNTEAFF
TGCGCCAGCACTATCGACAGGCTGAACACTGAAGCTTTCTTT
>TRBJ2-3|TRBD2|-|TRBV19
CASSPGLAGTTDTQYF
TGTGCCAGTAGTCCCGGACTAGCGGGGACTACAGATACGCAGTATTTT
>TRBJ2-1|TRBD2|-|TRBV27
CASPLRGAGGPVNEQFF
TGTGCCAGTCCCTTGAGGGGGGCGGGAGGGCCGGTCAATGAGCAGTTCTTC
>TRBJ2-3|TRBD2|-|TRBV2
CASSEQRGGWDTQYF
TGTGCCAGCAGTGAACAGCGGGGGGGATGGGATACGCAGTATTTT